The clone carrying this T cell receptor beta chain has a handful of counts. Its cognate antigen is unknown. This record comes from a study of post-analysis software for immune sequencing data. General study points: About 5 TRBV segments appeared more often in patients than in controls, and TRBV5-6, TRBV5-1 and TRBV20-1 were among these.

Germline loops: CDR1 SGHTA, CDR2 FQGNSA. The CDR3 has 16 residues. The V gene lost 1 base and the J gene lost 5 bases, with 15 bases spanning the gap. TCR beta cDNA libraries included unique molecular identifiers. Each CDR3 protein is one row after TCRdb ran MiXCR on the PCR reads. The sample consists of about 540,000 distinct CDR3 sequences, around a third of them appearing once. This rearrangement joins TRBV7-2 to TRBJ2-1, with D perhaps TRBD1 (7 bases). This TCR was recovered from a girl younger than 18 with multiple sclerosis. The material sequenced was blood. The DNA for the CDR3 is TGTGCCAGCAGCTTAGAGGGGGCGGGGCGGCACAATGAGCAGTTCTTC. Translating gives CASSLEGAGRHNEQFF.